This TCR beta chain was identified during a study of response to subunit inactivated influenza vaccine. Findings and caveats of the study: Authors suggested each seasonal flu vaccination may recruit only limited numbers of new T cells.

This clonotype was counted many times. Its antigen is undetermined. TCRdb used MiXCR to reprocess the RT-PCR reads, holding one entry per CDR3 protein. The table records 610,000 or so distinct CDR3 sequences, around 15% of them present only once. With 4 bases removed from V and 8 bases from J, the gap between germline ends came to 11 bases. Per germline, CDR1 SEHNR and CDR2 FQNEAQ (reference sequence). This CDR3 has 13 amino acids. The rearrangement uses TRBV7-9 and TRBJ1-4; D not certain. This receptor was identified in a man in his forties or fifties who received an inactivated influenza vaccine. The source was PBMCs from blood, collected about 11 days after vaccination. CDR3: CASSSGGVEKLFF. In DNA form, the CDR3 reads TGTGCCAGCAGCTCTGGAGGAGTCGAAAAACTGTTTTTT.